This is a list of T cell receptor beta chains from one sample in a study of T-cell reconstitution after alpha-beta-depleted transplantation in children. TCRdb re-derived calls from the PCR reads in MiXCR, one entry per CDR3 protein. The sample lists 100,000 to 130,000 distinct CDR3 sequences; about 6% were seen once. The sequencing here drew on PBMCs, mostly from graft donor cells, taken 360 days after TCRalphabeta/CD19-depleted stem cell transplant. The receptor set was obtained from a male patient aged 2-9 years who had a stem cell transplant for acute lymphoblastic leukemia, so the T cells may come from the graft donor. CDR3s include the opening cysteine and the closing phenylalanine or tryptophan. D genes are given only for firm matches. Part of the rows lack a size; the others show once, few, many or a class for expanded clones.

d_call j_call v_call clone_size cdr3_aa cdr3_nt
TRBD2 TRBJ2-1 TRBV9 many CASSLTNGRNNEQFF TGTGCCAGCAGCCTCACCAACGGGAGGAACAATGAGCAGTTCTTC
TRBD2 TRBJ2-5 TRBV3-1 many CASSHLAGVPYPQYF TGTGCCAGCAGCCATTTAGCGGGGGTCCCATATCCCCAGTACTTC
. TRBJ2-3 TRBV12-3/TRBV12-4 many CASSLGGSGTDTQYF TGTGCCAGCAGTTTAGGGGGGAGTGGCACAGATACGCAGTATTTT
. TRBJ2-4 TRBV27 many CASSPRTVVAKNIQYF TGTGCCAGCAGTCCGCGGACCGTGGTGGCCAAAAACATTCAGTACTTC
TRBD2 TRBJ2-3 TRBV9 many CASSATGGPTDTQYF TGTGCCAGCAGCGCAACGGGAGGGCCCACAGATACGCAGTATTTT
TRBD1 TRBJ2-7 TRBV27 many CASSSISSDRRYEQYF TGTGCCAGCAGTTCCATCTCTTCGGACAGGAGATACGAGCAGTACTTC
TRBD1 TRBJ1-3 TRBV3-1 many CASSQRSSRGQIHGNTIYF TGTGCCAGCAGCCAAAGATCATCCCGGGGACAGATACATGGGAACACCATATATTTT
. TRBJ1-1 TRBV12-5 many CASGFPSRREGMNTEAFF TGTGCTAGTGGTTTTCCCAGTCGCCGGGAGGGGATGAACACTGAAGCTTTCTTT
. TRBJ1-6 TRBV7-7 . CASSTGFNSPLHF TGTGCTAGCAGCACAGGGTTCAATTCACCCCTCCACTTT
. TRBJ2-7 TRBV4-3 many CASSQDRGQFYEQYF TGCGCCAGCAGCCAAGATAGAGGCCAGTTCTACGAGCAGTACTTC
TRBD2 TRBJ2-5 TRBV20-1 many CSASFASGSQETQYF TGCAGTGCTAGTTTTGCTAGCGGGAGCCAAGAGACCCAGTACTTC
. TRBJ2-7 TRBV7-2 . CASSLRGPEQYF TGTGCCAGCAGCTTACGAGGGCCCGAGCAGTACTTC
. TRBJ2-3 TRBV27 . CASSLVSTDTQYF TGTGCCAGCAGTTTAGTCAGCACAGATACGCAGTATTTT
TRBD1 TRBJ1-2 TRBV5-1 few CASSLGTGYGYTF TGCGCCAGCAGCTTGGGGACAGGGTATGGCTACACCTTC
. TRBJ2-2 TRBV4-3 many CASSQDGGTGELFF TGCGCCAGCAGCCAAGATGGGGGGACCGGGGAGCTGTTTTTT
. TRBJ2-7 TRBV5-6 many CASSLGANYEQYF TGTGCCAGCAGCTTGGGGGCTAACTACGAGCAGTACTTC
TRBD2 TRBJ2-1 TRBV5-1 . CASWGLAHEQFF TGCGCCAGCTGGGGACTAGCCCATGAGCAGTTCTTC
. TRBJ1-2 TRBV6-5 . CASSYCPYGYTF TGTGCCAGCAGTTACTGCCCCTATGGCTACACCTTC
. TRBJ2-4 TRBV20-1 many CSARDRLRQDNIQYF TGCAGTGCTAGAGATCGCTTGAGACAGGACAACATTCAGTACTTC
TRBD2 TRBJ2-1 TRBV7-9 few CASTFPGLAVNEQFF TGTGCCAGCACCTTTCCGGGACTAGCGGTCAATGAGCAGTTCTTC
. TRBJ2-5 TRBV7-2 many CASSFRFGQETQYF TGTGCCAGCAGCTTCCGGTTCGGCCAAGAGACCCAGTACTTC
. TRBJ2-1 TRBV4-2 few CASSQVSASLYNEQFF TGTGCCAGCAGCCAAGTGAGCGCCAGTCTTTACAATGAGCAGTTCTTC